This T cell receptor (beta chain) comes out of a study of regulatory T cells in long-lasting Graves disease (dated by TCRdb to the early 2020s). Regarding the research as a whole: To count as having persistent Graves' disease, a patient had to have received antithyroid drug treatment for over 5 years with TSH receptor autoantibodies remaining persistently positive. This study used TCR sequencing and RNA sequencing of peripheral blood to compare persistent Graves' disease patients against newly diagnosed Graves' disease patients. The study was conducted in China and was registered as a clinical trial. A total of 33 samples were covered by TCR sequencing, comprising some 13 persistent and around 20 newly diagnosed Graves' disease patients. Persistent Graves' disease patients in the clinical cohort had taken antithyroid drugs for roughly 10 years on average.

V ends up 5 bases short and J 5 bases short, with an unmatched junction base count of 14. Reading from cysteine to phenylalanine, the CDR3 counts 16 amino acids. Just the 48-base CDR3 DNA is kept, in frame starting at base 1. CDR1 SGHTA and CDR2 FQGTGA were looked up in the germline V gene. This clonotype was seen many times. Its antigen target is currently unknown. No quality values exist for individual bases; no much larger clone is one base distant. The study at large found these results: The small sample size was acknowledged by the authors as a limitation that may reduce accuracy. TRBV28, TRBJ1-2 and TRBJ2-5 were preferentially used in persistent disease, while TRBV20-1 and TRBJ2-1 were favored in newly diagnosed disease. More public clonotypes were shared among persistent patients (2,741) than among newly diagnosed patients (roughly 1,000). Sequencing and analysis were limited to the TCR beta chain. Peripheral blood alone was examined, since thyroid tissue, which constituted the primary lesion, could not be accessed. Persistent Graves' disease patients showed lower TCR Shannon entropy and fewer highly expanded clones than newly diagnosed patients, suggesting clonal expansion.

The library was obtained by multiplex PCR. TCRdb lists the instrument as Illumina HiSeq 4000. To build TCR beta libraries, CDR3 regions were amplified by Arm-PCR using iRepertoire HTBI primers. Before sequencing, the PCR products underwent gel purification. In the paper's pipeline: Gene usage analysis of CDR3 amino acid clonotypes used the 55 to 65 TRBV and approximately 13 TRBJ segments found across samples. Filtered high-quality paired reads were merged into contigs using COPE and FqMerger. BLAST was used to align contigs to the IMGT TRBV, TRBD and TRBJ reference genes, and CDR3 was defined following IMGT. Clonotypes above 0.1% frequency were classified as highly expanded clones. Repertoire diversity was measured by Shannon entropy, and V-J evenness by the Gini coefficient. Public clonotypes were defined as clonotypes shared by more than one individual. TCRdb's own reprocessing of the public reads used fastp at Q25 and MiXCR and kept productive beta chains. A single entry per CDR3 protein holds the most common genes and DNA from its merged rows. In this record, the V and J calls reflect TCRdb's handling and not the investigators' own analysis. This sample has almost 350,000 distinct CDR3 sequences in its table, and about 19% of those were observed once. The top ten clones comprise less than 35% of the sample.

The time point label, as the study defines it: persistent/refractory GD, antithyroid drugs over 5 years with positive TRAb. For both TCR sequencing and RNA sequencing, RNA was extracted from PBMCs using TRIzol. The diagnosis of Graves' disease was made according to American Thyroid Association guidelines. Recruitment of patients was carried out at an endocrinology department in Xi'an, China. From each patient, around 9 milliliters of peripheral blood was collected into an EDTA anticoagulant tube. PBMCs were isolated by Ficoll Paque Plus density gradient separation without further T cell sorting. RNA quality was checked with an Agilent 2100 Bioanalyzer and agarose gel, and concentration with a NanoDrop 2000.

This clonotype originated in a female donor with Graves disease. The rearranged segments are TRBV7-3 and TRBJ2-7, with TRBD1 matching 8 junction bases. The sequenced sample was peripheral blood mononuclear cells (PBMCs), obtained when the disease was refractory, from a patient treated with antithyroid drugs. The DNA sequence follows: TGTGCCAGCAGCCCAGGTCGGGCAGGGGGCTTGGACGAGCAGTACTTC. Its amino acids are CASSPGRAGGLDEQYF.